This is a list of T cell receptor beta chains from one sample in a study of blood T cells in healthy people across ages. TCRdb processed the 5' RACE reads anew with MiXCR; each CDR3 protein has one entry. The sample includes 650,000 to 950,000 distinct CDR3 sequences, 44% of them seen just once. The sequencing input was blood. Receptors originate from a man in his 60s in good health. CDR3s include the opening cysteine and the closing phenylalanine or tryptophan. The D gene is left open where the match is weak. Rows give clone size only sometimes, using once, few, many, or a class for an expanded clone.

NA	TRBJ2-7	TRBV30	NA	TGTGCCTGGAGTGTACCCCAGGGGGGTCGGCGGCAGTACTTC	CAWSVPQGGRRQYF
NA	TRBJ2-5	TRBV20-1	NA	TGCAGTGCTAGAAACTGGGACTCTGAAGAGACCCAGTACTTC	CSARNWDSEETQYF
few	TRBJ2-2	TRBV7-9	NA	TGTGCCAGCAGCTCTCGCCGTTACACCGGGGAGCTGTTTTTT	CASSSRRYTGELFF
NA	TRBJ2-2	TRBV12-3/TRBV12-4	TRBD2	TGTGCCAGCAGTAACGAGCGGGGGGCGAACACCGGGGAGCTGTTTTTT	CASSNERGANTGELFF
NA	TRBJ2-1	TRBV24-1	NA	TGTGCCACCAATTGGGACAATGAGCAGTTCTTC	CATNWDNEQFF
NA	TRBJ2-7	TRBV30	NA	TGTGCCTGGATGGTAGCAGCCCAGGAGCAGTACTTC	CAWMVAAQEQYF
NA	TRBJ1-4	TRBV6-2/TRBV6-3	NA	TGTGCCAGCAGTTACCGACGGACCCTAACTAATGAAAAACTGTTTTTT	CASSYRRTLTNEKLFF
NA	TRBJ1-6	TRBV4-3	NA	TGCGCCAGCAGCCAAGAAACTGGGGGATGGTCACCCCTCCACTTT	CASSQETGGWSPLHF
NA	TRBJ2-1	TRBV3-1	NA	TGTGCCAGTGGATTGGGGACTGGCAACAATGAGCAGTTCTTC	CASGLGTGNNEQFF
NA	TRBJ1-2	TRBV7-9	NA	TGTGCCAGCAGCTTAGAAACGGAGTATGGCTACACCTTC	CASSLETEYGYTF
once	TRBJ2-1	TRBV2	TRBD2	TGTGCCAGCAGTGTCCCCGGGACTACCTCAAGATACAATGAGCAGTTCTTC	CASSVPGTTSRYNEQFF
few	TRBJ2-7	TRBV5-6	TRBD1	TGTGCCAGCAGCCCCGGGACAGGGTCCCCCGAGCAGTACTTC	CASSPGTGSPEQYF
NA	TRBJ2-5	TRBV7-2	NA	TGTGCCGTGAGGGACCACCCCGACCCCCAGTACTTC	CAVRDHPDPQYF
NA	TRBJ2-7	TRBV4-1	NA	TGCGCCAGCAGCCAAGATCTAGGCTTGAGTTACGAGCAGTACTTC	CASSQDLGLSYEQYF
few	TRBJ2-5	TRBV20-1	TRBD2	TGCAGTGCTCCTGACCTTGCGCGGGGGAATCAAGAGACCCAGTACTTC	CSAPDLARGNQETQYF
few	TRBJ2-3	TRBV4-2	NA	TGTGCCAGCAGCCAAGCTTCAGATACGCAGTATTTT	CASSQASDTQYF
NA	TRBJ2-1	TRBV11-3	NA	TGTGCCAGCAGCTTAGGGGTGGGGGGATACAATGAGCAGTTCTTC	CASSLGVGGYNEQFF
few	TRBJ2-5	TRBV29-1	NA	TGCAGCGTTGTTGCTTTTGGGGAGACCCAGTACTTC	CSVVAFGETQYF
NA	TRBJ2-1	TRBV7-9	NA	TGTGCCAGCAGCTTTTACAGGGAGTTATACAATGAGCAGTTCTTC	CASSFYRELYNEQFF
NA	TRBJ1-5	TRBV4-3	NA	TGCGCCAGCAGCCAGGACAGAGATTATAGCAATCAGCCCCAGCATTTT	CASSQDRDYSNQPQHF
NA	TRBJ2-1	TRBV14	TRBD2	TGTGCCAGCAGCCAAGATTGGCGGGGGGCCTCAAATGAGCAGTTCTTC	CASSQDWRGASNEQFF
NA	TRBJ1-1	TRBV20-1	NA	TGCAGTGCTATAAATATACACTCACCCGGGGGTGAAGCTTTCTTT	CSAINIHSPGGEAFF
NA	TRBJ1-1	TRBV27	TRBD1	TGTGCCAGCAGTCCGCGGACAGGGTACACTGAAGCTTTCTTT	CASSPRTGYTEAFF
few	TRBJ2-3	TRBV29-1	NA	TGCAGCGTTGGACCCACCGGCACAGATACGCAGTATTTT	CSVGPTGTDTQYF
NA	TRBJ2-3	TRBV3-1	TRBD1	TGTGCCAGCAGCGTCGGGACAGGTACACAGGGGCAGTATTTT	CASSVGTGTQGQYF
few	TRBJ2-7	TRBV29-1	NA	TGCAGCGTCACCTTAGCGGAGTCCCTTCGGGAGCAGTACTTC	CSVTLAESLREQYF
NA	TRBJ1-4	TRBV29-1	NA	TGCAGCGCCAAGCATACTAATGAAAAACTGTTTTTT	CSAKHTNEKLFF
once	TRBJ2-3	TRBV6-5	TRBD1	TGTGCCAGCAGGGCTCAGGGGGCGATAGGTGCAGATACGCGGTATTTT	CASRAQGAIGADTRYF
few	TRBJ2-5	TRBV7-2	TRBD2	TGTGCCAGCAGCATTAGCGGGATACAAGAGACCCAGTACTTC	CASSISGIQETQYF
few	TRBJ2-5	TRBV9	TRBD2	TGTGCCAGCAGCGTAGCGTCTAGCGGGGGGTTAGACTACAATGAGCAGTACTTC	CASSVASSGGLDYNEQYF
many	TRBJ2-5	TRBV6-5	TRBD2	TGTGCCAGCAGTCTGACTAGCGGGGGGATAGAGACCCAGTACTTC	CASSLTSGGIETQYF
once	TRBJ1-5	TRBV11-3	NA	TGTGCCAGCAGCTTAGATCTGGTTGAGGAAACTGGCAATCAGCCCCAGCATTTT	CASSLDLVEETGNQPQHF
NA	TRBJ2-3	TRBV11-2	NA	TGTGCCAGCAGCTCCCAGCCAGCGGTAGATACGCAGTATTTT	CASSSQPAVDTQYF
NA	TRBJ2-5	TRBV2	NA	TGTGCCAGCTCCGGCTCGCCGTACCAAGAGACCCAGTACTTC	CASSGSPYQETQYF
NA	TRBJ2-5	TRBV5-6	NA	TGTGCCAGCAGCTTGGTGAGGGGGGCTAGGGAGACCCAGTACTTC	CASSLVRGARETQYF
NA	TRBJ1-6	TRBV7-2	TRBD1	TGTGCCAGCAGCGAAAGACAGGGGGCGAGCACCCTCCACTTT	CASSERQGASTLHF
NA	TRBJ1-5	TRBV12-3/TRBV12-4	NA	TGTGCCAGCAGTGGCAGGGCCTCGGATCGGCCCCAGCATTTT	CASSGRASDRPQHF
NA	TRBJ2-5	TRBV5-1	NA	TGCGCCAGCAGCCCTTCTAGGGTAGCCTCCAATGAGCAGTACTTC	CASSPSRVASNEQYF
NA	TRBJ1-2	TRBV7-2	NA	TGTGCCAGCAGCTTAGAGGGTCAGCCTGTTAACTATGGCTACACCTTC	CASSLEGQPVNYGYTF
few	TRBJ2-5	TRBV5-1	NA	TGCGCCAGCAGCCCCGTCGTGGGGGAGACCCAGTACTTC	CASSPVVGETQYF
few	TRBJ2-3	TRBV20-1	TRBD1	TGCAGTGCTAGGGAAGACAGGGGGCCAGATACGCAGTATTTT	CSAREDRGPDTQYF
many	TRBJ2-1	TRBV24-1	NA	TGTGCCACCAGTGACGACGGGGCAGACTGGGACAATGAGCAGTTCTTC	CATSDDGADWDNEQFF
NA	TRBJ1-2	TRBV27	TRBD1	TGTGCCAGCAGTGCGCCCGGGACAGGGTTTAAGGGCTACACCTTC	CASSAPGTGFKGYTF
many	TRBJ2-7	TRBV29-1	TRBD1	TGCAGCGTGGAAGACAGGGGGGCCGGGCAGTACTTC	CSVEDRGAGQYF
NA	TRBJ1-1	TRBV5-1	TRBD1	TGCGCCAGCAGCTTGGGGGACAGGGGGCGACGAAAAAACACTGAAGCTTTCTTT	CASSLGDRGRRKNTEAFF
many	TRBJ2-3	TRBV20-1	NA	TGCAGTGCTAGGTCAGGTCCAGATACGCAGTATTTT	CSARSGPDTQYF
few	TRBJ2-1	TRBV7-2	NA	TGTGCCAGCAGCCGACGGTACAATGAGCAGTTCTTC	CASSRRYNEQFF
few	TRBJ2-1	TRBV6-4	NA	TGTGCCAGCAGTGACTCTAAGCGGCCCCCTCAGGAGCAGTTCTTC	CASSDSKRPPQEQFF
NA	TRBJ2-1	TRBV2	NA	TGTGCCAGCATGGCGGGGTACGACAATGAGCAGTTCTTC	CASMAGYDNEQFF
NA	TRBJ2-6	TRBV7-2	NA	TGTGCCAGCAGCCCAGGGCTTACCGGGGCCAACGTCCTGACTTTC	CASSPGLTGANVLTF
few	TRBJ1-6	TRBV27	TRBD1	TGTGCCAGCAGTCAACAGGGGGGTAATTCACCCCTCCACTTT	CASSQQGGNSPLHF